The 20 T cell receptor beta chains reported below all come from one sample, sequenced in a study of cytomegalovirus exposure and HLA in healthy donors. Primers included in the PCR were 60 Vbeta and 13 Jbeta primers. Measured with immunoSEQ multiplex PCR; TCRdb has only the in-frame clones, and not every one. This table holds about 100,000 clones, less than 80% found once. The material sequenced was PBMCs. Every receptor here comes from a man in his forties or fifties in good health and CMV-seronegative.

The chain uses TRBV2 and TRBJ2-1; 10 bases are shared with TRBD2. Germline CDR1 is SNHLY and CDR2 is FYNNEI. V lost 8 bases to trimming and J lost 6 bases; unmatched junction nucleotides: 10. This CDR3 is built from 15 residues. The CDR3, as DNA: TGTGCCAGCGCGCTGGAGCGGGGGGGGTTCAATGAGCAGTTCTTC. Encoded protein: CASALERGGFNEQFF.

This CDR3 is CASSIQGYGYTF. DNA for the CDR3: TGTGCCAGTAGTATACAGGGTTATGGCTACACCTTC. The chain joins TRBV19 to TRBJ1-2, with D maybe TRBD1 (5 bases). CDR1 is LNHDA, CDR2 SQIVND, per germline (reference sequence). Trimming stripped 2 bases from V and 5 bases from J, with 6 bases between. The CDR3 spans 12 residues.

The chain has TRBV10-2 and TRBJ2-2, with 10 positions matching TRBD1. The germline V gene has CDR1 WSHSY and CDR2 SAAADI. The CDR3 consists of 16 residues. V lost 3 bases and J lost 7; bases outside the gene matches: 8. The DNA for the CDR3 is TGCGCCAGCAGTGACGCGACAGGGGGCGAGGGCGGGGAGCTGTTTTTT. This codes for CASSDATGGEGGELFF.

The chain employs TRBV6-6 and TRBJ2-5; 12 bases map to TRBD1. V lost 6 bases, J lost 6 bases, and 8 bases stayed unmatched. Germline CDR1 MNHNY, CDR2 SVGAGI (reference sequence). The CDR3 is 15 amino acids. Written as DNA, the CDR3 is TGTGCCAGCAGGCCCGGGACAGGGGGCGAGCAGACCCAGTACTTC. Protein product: CASRPGTGGEQTQYF.

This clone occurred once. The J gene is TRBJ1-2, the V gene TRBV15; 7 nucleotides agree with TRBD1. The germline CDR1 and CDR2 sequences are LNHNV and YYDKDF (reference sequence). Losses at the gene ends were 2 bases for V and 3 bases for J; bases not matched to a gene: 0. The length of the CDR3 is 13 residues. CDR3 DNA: TGTGCCACCAGCAGACAGGGGGACTATGGCTACACCTTC. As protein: CATSRQGDYGYTF.

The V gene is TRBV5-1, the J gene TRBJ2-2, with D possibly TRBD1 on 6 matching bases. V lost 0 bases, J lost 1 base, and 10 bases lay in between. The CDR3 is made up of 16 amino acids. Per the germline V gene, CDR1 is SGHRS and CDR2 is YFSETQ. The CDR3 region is CASSLEGGVNTGELFF. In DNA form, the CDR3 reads TGCGCCAGCAGCTTGGAAGGGGGTGTGAACACCGGGGAGCTGTTTTTT.

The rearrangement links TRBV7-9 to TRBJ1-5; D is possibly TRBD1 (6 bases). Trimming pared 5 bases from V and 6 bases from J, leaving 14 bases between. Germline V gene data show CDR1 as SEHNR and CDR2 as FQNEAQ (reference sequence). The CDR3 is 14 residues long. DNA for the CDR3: TGTGCCAGCAGCCCAACGGACAGTTCTCAGCCCCAGCATTTT. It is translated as CASSPTDSSQPQHF.

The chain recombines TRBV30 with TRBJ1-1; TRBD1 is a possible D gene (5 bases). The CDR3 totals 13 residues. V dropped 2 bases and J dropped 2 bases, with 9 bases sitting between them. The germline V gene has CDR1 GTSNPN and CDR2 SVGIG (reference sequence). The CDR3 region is CAWSLRDNTEAFF. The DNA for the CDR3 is TGTGCCTGGAGTCTCAGGGATAACACTGAAGCTTTCTTT.

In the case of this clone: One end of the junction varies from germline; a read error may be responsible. The CDR3 DNA is TGTTCCAGCAGCTTCTTCGGAAACACCATATATTTT. Amino acids: CSSSFFGNTIYF. J is TRBJ1-3 and V is TRBV7-9; D ambiguous. Germline V CDR1 and CDR2: SEHNR, FQNEAQ (reference sequence). CDR3 length equals 12 residues.

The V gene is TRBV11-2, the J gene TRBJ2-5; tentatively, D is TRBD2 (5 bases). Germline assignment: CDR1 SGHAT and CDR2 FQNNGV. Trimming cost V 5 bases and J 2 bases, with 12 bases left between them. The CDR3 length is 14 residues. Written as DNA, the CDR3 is TGTGCCAGCAGCCCGATGACGGGACAAGAGACCCAGTACTTC. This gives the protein CASSPMTGQETQYF.

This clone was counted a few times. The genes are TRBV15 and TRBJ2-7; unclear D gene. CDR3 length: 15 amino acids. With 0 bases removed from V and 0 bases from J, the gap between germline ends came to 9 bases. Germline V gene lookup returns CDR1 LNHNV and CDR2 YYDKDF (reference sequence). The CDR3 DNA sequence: TGTGCCACCAGCAGAGATCTGGGCATCTCCTACGAGCAGTACTTC. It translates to CATSRDLGISYEQYF.

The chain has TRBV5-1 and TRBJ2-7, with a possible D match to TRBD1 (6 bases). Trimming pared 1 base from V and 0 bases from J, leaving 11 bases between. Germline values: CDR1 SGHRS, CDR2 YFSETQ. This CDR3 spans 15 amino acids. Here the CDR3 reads CASSLPTGYSYEQYF. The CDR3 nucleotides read TGCGCCAGCAGCTTGCCGACAGGTTACTCCTACGAGCAGTACTTC.

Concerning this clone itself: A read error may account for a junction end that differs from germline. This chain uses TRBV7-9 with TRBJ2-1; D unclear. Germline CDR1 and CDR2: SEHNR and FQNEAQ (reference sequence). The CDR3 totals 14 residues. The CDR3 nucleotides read TGTTCCAGCAGCTTAGCTTCCAGATACAATGAGCAGTTCTTC. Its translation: CSSSLASRYNEQFF.

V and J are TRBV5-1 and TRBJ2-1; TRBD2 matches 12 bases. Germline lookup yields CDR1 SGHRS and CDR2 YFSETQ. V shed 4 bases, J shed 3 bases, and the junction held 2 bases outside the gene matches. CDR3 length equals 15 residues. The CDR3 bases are TGCGCCAGCAGCCAGGGACTAGCGGGCTACAATGAGCAGTTCTTC. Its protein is CASSQGLAGYNEQFF.

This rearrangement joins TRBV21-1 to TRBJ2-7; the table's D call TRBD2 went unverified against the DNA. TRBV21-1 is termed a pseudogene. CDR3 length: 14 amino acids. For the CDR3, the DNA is TGTGCCAGCAGCAAAGCCGCGGTTGGCTACGAGCAGTACTTC. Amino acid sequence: CASSKAAVGYEQYF.

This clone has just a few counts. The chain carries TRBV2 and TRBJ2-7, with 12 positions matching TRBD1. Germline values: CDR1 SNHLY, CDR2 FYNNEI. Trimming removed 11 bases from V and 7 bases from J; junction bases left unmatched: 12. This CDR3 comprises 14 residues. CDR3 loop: CASGTGQGAKEQYF. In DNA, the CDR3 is TGTGCCTCGGGGACGGGACAGGGGGCTAAAGAGCAGTACTTC.

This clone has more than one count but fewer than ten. The CDR3 nucleotides read TGTGCCAGCAGCTTAGACAGGGAGACCTATGGCTACACCTTC. Its protein is CASSLDRETYGYTF. V usage is TRBV7-9 and J usage is TRBJ1-2, with D possibly TRBD1 on 6 matching bases. CDR1 is SEHNR, CDR2 FQNEAQ, per germline (reference sequence). The CDR3 is 14 amino acids. V gave up 1 base and J gave up 4 bases, with 10 bases separating them.

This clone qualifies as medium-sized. This CDR3 reads CASSHDGTSGGANEQFF. CDR3 nucleotide sequence: TGTGCCAGCAGTCATGACGGGACTAGCGGGGGGGCGAATGAGCAGTTCTTC. V and J are TRBV4-2 and TRBJ2-1; TRBD2 matches at 16 bases. V lost 6 bases to trimming and J lost 7 bases; unmatched junction nucleotides: 9. This CDR3 spans 17 amino acids. The germline V gene has CDR1 LGHNA and CDR2 YNFKEQ.

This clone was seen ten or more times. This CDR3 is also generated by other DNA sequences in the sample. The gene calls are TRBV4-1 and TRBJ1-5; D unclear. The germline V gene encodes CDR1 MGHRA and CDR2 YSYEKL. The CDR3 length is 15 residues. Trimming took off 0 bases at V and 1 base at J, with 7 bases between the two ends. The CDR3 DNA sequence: TGCGCCAGCAGCCAAGATCGAGGGAGCAATCAGCCCCAGCATTTT. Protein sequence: CASSQDRGSNQPQHF.

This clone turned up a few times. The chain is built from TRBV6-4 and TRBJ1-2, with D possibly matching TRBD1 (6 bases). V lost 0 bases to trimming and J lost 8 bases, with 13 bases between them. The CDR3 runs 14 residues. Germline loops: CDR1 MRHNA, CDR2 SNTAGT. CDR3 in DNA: TGTGCCAGCAGTGACTCGACAGGCGTCGAGGGCTACACCTTC. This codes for CASSDSTGVEGYTF.